The source of this TCR beta chain is a study of blood T cell repertoires in COVID-19. Method: immunoSEQ multiplex PCR; TCRdb's copy keeps in-frame clones and lacks some. The profile shows 130,000 or so clones, more than 70% of them singletons. The CDR3 sequence is 15 residues long. Germline V lookup: CDR1 SGHNT, CDR2 YENEEA. Trimming shortened V by 5 bases and J by 1 base, and 11 bases separated the two germline ends. Sequenced: peripheral blood. This sequence originates from a human donor in a cohort sampled during active COVID-19. The gene calls are TRBV11-3 and TRBJ2-2; D is undetermined. The DNA of the CDR3 is TGTGCCAGCAGCCCTACCGGGTGGAACACCGGGGAGCTGTTTTTT. Its protein is CASSPTGWNTGELFF.